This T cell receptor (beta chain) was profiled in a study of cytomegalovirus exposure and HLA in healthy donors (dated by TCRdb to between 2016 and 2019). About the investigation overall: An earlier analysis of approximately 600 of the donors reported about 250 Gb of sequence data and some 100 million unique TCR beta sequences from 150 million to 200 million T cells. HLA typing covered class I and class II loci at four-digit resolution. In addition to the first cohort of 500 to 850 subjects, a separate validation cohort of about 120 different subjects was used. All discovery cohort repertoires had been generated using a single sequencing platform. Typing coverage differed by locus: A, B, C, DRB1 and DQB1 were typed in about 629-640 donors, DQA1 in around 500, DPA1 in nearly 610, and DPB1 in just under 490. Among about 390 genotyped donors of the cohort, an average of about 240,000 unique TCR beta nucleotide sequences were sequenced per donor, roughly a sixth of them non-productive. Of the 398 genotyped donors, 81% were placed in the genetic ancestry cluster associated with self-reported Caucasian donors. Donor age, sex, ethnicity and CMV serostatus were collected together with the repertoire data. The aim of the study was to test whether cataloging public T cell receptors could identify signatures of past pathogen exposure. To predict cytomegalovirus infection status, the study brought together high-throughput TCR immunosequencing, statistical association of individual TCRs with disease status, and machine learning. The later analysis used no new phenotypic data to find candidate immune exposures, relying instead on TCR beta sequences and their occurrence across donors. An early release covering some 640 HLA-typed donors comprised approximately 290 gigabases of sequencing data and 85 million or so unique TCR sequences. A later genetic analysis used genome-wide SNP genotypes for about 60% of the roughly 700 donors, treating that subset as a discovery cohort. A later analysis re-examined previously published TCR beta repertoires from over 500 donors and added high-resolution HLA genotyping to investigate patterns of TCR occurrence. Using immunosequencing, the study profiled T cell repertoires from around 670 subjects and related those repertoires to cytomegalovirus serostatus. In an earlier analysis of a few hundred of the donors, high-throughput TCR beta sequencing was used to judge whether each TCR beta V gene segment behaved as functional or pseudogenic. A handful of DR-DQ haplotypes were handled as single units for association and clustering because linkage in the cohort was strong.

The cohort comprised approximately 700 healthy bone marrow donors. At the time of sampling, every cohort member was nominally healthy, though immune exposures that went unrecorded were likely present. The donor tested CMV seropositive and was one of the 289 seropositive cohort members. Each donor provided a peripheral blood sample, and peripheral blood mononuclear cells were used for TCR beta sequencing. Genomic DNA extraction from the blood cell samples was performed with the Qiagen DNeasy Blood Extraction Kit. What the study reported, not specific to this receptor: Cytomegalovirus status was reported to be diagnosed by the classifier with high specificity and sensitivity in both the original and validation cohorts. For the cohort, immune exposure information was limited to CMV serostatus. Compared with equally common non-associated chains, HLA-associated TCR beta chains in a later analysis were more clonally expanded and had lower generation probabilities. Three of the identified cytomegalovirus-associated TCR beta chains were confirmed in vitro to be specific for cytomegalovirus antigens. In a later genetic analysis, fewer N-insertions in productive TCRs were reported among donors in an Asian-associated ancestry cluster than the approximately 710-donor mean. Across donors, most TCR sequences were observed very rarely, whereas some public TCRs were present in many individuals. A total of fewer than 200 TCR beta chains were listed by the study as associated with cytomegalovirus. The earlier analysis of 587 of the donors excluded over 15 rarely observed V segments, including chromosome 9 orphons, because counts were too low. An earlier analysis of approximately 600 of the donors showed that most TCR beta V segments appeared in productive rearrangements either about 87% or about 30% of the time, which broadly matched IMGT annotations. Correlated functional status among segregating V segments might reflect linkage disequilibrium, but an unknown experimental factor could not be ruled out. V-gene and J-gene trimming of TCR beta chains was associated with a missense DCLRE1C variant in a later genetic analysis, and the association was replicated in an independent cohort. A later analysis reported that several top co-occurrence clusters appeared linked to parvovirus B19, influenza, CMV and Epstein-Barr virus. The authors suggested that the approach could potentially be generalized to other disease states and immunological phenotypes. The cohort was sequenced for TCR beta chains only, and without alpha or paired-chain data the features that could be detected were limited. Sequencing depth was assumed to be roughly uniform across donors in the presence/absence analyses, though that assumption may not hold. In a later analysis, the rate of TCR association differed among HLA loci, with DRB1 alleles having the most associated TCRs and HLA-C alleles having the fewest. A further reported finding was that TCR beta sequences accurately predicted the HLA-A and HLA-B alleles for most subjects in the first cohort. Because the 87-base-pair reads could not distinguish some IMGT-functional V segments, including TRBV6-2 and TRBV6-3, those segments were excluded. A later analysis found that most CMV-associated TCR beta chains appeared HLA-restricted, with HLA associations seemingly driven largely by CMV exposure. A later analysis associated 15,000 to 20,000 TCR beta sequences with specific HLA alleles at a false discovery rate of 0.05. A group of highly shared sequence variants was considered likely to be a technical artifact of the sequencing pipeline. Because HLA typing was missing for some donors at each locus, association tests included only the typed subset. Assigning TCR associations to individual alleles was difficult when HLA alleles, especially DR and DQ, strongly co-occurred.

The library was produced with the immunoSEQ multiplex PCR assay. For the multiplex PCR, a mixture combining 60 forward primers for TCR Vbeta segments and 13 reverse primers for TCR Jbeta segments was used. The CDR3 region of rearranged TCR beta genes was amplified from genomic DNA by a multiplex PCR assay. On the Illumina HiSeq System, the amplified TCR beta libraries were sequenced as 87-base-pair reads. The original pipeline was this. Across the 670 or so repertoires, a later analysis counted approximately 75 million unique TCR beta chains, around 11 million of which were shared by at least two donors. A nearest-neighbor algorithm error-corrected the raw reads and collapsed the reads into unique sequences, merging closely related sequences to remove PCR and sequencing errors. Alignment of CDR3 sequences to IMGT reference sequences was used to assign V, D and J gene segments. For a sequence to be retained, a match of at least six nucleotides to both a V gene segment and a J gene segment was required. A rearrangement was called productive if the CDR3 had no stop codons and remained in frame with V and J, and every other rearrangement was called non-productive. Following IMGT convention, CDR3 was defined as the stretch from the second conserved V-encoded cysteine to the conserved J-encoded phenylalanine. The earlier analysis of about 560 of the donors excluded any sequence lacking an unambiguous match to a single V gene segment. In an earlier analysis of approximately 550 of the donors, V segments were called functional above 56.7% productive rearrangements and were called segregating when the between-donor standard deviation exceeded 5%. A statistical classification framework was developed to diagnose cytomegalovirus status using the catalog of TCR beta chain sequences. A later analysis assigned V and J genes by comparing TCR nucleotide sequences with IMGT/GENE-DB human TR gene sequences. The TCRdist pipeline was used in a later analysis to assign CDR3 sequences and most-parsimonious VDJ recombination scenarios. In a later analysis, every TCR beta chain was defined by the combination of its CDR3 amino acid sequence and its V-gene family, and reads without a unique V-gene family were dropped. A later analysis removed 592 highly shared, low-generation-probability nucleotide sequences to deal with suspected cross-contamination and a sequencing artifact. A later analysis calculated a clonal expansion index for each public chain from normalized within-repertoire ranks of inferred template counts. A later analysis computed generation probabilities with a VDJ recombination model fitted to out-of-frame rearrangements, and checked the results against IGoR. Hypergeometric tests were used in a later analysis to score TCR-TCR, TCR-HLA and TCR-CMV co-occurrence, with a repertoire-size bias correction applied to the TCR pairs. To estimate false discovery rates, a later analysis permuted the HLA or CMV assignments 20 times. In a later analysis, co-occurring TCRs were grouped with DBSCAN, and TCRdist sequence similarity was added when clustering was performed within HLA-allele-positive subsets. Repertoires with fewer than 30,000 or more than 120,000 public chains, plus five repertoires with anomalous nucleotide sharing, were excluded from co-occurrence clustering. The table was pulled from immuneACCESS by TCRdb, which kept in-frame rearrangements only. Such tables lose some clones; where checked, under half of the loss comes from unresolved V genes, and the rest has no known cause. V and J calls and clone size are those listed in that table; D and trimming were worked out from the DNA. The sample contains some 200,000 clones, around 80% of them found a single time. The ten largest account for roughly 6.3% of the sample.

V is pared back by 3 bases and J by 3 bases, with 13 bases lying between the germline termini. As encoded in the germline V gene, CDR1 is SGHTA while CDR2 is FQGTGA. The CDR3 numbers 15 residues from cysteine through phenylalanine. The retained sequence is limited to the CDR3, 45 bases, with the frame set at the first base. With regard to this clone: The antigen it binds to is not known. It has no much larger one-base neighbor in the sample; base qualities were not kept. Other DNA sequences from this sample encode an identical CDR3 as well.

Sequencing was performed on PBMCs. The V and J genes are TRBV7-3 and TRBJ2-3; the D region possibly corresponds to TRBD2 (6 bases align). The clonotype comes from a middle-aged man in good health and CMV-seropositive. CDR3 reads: CASSLKGGATDTQYF. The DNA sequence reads TGTGCCAGCAGCTTGAAGGGCGGGGCAACAGATACGCAGTATTTT. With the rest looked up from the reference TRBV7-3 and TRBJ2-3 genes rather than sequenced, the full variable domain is GAGVSQTPSNKVTEKGKYVELRCDPISGHTALYWYRQSLGQGPEFLIYFQGTGAADDSGLPNDRFFAVRPEGSVSTLKIQRTERGDSAVYLCASSLKGGATDTQYFGPGTRLTVL.